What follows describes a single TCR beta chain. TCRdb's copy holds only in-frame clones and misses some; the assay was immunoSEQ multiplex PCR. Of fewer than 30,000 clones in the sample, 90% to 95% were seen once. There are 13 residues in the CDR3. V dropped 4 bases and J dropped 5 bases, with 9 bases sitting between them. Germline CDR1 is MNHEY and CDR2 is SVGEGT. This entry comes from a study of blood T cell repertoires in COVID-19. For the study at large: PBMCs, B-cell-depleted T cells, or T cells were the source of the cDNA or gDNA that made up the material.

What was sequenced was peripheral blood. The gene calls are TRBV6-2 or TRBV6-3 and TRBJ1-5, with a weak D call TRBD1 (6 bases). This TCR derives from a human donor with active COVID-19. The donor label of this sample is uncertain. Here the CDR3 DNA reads TGTGCCAGCAGTTCAACAGGGCATCAGCCCCAGCATTTT. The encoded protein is CASSSTGHQPQHF.